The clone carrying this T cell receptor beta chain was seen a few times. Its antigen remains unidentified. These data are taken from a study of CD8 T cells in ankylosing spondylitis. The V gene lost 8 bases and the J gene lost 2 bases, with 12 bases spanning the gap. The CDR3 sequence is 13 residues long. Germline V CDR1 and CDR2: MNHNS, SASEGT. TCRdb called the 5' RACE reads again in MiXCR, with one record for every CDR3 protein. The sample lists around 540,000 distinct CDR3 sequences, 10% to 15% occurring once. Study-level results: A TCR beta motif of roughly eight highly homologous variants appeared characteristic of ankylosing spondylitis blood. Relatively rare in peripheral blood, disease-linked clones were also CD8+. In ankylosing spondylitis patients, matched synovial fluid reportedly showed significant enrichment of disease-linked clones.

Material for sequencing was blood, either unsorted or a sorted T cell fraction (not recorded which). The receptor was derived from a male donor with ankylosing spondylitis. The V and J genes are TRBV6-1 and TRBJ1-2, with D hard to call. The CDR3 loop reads CASLLDGNYGYTF. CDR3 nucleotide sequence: TGTGCCAGCCTCCTGGACGGAAACTATGGCTACACCTTC.